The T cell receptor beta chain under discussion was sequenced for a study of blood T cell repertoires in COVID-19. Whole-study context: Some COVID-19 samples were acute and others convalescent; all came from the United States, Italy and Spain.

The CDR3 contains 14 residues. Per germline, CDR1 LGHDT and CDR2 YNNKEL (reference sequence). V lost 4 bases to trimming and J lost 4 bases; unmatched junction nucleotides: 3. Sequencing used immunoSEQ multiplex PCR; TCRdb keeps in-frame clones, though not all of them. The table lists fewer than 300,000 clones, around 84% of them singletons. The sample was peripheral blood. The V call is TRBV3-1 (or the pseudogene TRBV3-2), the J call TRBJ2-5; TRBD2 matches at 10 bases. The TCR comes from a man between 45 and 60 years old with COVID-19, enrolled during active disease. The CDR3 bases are TGTGCCAGCAGCCCTAGCGGGGGAGGAGAGACCCAGTACTTC. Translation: CASSPSGGGETQYF.